The T cell receptor (beta chain) under discussion was sequenced for a study of PD-1 blockade in classical Hodgkin lymphoma. The CDR3 has 15 amino acids. Per germline, CDR1 LGHNA and CDR2 YSLEER. V lost 1 base, J lost 4 bases, and 12 bases lay in between. Profiling relied on immunoSEQ multiplex PCR, and the TCRdb table lists in-frame clones only, not all of them. The sample has 12,000 or so clones, around four fifths seen once. Every patient had relapsed following autologous stem cell transplantation, and cohorts differed in brentuximab vedotin exposure. Negative magnetic selection isolated CD4+ T cells from thawed PBMCs. Best responses fell into complete response, partial response or progressive disease. Points on this clone: The antigen remains unidentified.

Study conclusions and caveats: Significant TCR diversity gains by C4D1 occurred in CD4+ but not CD8+ cells. Nivolumab initiation under 1 year post-ASCT meant exclusion.

The chain joins TRBV4-3 to TRBJ2-3, with D possibly matching TRBD2 (6 bases). This sequence originates from a human donor with classical Hodgkin lymphoma. The source was CD4+ T cells from blood, collected at baseline. As DNA, the CDR3 is TGCGCCAGCAGCCAAGGTCAGGGAGGTCCAGATACGCAGTATTTT. It encodes CASSQGQGGPDTQYF.